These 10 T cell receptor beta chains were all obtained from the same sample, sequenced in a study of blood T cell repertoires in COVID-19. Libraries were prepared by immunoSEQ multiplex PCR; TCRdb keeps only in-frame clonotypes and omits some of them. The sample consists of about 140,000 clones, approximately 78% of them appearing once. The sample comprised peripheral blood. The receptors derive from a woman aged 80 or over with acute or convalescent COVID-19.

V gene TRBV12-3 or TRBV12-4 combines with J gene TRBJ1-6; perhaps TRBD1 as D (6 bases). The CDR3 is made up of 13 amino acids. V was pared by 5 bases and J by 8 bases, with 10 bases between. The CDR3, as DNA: TGTGCCAGCAGTGCACGACAGGATTCACCCCTCCACTTT. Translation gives CASSARQDSPLHF.

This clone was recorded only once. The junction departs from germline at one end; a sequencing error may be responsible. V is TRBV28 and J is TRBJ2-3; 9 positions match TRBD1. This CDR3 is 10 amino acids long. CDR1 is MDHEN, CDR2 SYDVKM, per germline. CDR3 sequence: CASSSRDRVF. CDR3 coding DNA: TGTGCCAGCAGTAGCCGGGACAGGGTATTT.

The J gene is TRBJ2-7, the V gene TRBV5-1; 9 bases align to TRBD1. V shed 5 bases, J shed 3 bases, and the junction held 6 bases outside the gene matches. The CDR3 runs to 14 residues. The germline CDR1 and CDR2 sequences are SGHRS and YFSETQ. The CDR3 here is CASRQGQGYYEQYF. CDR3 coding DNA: TGCGCCAGCAGACAGGGACAGGGATACTACGAGCAGTACTTC.

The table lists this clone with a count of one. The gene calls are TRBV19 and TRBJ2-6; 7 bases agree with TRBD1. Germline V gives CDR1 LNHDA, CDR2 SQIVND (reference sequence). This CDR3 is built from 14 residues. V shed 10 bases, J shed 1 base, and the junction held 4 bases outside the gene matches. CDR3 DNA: TGTGCCACTACACAGGGGTCTGGGGCCAACGTCCTGACTTTC. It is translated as CATTQGSGANVLTF.

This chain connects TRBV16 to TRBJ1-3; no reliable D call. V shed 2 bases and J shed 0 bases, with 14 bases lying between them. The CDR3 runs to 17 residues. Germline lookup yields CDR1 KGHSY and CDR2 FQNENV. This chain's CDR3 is CASSQTSRASSGNTIYF. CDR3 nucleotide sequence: TGTGCCAGCAGCCAAACGTCGCGAGCAAGCTCTGGAAACACCATATATTTT.

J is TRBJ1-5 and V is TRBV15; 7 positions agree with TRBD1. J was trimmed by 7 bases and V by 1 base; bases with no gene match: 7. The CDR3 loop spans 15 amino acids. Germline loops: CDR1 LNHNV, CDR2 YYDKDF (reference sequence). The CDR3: CATSRGVTGLQPQHF. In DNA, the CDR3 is TGTGCCACCAGCAGAGGGGTGACAGGGCTCCAGCCCCAGCATTTT.

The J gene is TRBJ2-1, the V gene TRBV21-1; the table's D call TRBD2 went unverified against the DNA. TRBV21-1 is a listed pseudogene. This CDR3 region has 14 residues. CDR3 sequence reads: CASSFSAGDNEQFF. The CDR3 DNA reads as TGTGCCAGCAGCTTCAGTGCCGGGGACAATGAGCAGTTCTTC.

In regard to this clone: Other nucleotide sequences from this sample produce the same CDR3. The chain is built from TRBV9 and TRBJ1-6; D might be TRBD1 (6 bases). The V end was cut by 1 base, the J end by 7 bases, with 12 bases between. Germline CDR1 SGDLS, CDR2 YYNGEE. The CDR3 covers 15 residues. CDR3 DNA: TGTGCCAGCAGCGTAACCGGGACACCCAATTCACCCCTCCACTTT. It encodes CASSVTGTPNSPLHF.

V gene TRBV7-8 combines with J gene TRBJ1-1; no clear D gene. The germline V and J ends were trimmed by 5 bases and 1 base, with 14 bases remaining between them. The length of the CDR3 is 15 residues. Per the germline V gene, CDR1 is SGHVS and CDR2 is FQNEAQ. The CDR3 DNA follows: TGTGCCAGCAGCCTAATTGGGAGACGGAACACTGAAGCTTTCTTT. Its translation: CASSLIGRRNTEAFF. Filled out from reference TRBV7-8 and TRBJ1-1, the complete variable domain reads GAGVSQSPRYKVAKRGQDVALRCDPISGHVSLFWYQQALGQGPEFLTYFQNEAQLDKSGLPSDRFFAERPEGSVSTLKIQRTQQEDSAVYLCASSLIGRRNTEAFFGQGTRLTVV.

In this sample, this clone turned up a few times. The CDR3 nucleotides are TGTGCCAGCATACGAACGGGGGGCACTGAAGCTTTCTTT. Protein: CASIRTGGTEAFF. The chain joins TRBV28 to TRBJ1-1; D is perhaps TRBD1 (5 bases). The V gene lost 7 bases and the J gene lost 4 bases, with 13 bases spanning the gap. Germline V CDR1 and CDR2: MDHEN, SYDVKM. The CDR3 extends over 13 amino acids.